This T cell receptor (beta chain) stems from a study of a mutant IDH1 vaccine in newly diagnosed glioma. Study background: Treated patients, about 60% male and around 40% female, averaged about 40 years of age.

Here immunoSEQ multiplex PCR was the method, and the copy in TCRdb shows in-frame clones only, minus some. The sample includes 35,000 to 45,000 clones, 65% to 90% seen only once; the top ten take roughly 4.6%. As concerns this clone: Its antigen remains unidentified.

Time point meaning: week 35, safety follow-up. The investigators gave 300 ug of mutant IDH1 20-mer peptide in each vaccine dose, together with topical imiquimod. This receptor was taken from a woman aged 45-65 years with glioma. The source was PBMCs, collected from a glioma patient whose treatment included an IDH1 peptide vaccine.

The DNA for the CDR3 is TGCGCCAGCAGCCCCGACGGCCCCACTGAAGCTTTCTTT. This encodes CASSPDGPTEAFF. The chain employs TRBV4-1 and TRBJ1-1; D is unclear. This CDR3 region has 13 residues. The V end was cut by 4 bases, the J end by 4 bases, with 10 bases between. Germline CDR1 reads MGHRA; CDR2 reads YSYEKL.